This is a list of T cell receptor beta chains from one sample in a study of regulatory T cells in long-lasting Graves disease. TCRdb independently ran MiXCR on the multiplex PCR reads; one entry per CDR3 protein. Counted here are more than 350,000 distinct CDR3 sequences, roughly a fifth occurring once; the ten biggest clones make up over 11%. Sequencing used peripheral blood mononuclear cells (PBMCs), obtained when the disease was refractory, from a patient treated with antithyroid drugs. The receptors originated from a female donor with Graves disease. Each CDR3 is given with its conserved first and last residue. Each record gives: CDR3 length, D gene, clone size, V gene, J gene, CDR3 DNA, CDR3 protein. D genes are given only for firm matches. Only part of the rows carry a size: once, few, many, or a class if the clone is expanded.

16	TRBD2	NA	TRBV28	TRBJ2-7	TGTGCCAGCAGTTTGGGGTCTAGCGGGCGCAACCTCGAGCAGTACTTC	CASSLGSSGRNLEQYF
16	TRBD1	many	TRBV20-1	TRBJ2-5	TGCAGTGCTAGAGATCTAGGACAGGGGGTACAAGAGACCCAGTACTTC	CSARDLGQGVQETQYF
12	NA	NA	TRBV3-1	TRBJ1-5	TGTGCCAGCAGCCAAACCCAGGGCCCCCAGCATTTT	CASSQTQGPQHF
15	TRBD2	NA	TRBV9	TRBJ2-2	TGTGCCAGCAGCGCTAGCGGGAGCATCACCGGGGAGCTGTTTTTT	CASSASGSITGELFF
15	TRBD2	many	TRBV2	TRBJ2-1	TGTGCCAGCACCCGAACTAGCGGGAGGGGGGATGAGCAGTTCTTC	CASTRTSGRGDEQFF
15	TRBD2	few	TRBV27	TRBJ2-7	TGTGCCAGCGGCCTTGTAGCGGGAGACTCCTACGAGCAGTACTTC	CASGLVAGDSYEQYF
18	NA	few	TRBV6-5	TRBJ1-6	TGTGCCAGCAGTTACTCGAAAGCCGGGCAGTCCTATAATTCACCCCTCCACTTT	CASSYSKAGQSYNSPLHF
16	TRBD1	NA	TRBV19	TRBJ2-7	TGTGCCAGTAGTATAAGTATGGGACAGGGATCCTACGAGCAGTACTTC	CASSISMGQGSYEQYF
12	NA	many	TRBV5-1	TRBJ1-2	TGTGCCAGCAGCTTAGCCGGTGATGGCTACACCTTC	CASSLAGDGYTF
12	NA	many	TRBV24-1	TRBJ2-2	TGTGCCACCTCCACGGTTGCCGGGGAGCTGTTTTTT	CATSTVAGELFF
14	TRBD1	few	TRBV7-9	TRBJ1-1	TGTGCCAGCAGCTCCCTCGACAGGGGCACTGAAGCTTTCTTT	CASSSLDRGTEAFF
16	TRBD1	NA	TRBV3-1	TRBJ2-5	TGTACCAGCAGCACCCGGGACAGGGGGGCCCAAGAGACCCAGTACTTC	CTSSTRDRGAQETQYF
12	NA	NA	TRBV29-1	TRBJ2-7	TGCAGCGTTGCCAGGGATGGCTACGAGCAGTACTTC	CSVARDGYEQYF
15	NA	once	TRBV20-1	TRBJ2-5	TGCAGTGCTAGAGAAACTAAACCGAAGTCAGAGACCCAGTACTTC	CSARETKPKSETQYF
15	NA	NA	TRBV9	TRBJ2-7	TGTGCCAGCAGCGTAGCTCCGGACAGATCCTACGAGCAGTACTTC	CASSVAPDRSYEQYF
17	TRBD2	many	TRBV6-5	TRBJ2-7	TGTGCCAGCAGTTACTACCCCATGAGGGCGGGGGGATACGAGCAGTACTTC	CASSYYPMRAGGYEQYF
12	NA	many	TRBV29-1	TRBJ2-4	TGCAGCGTTGAAGACTATGTCAACATTCAGTACTTC	CSVEDYVNIQYF
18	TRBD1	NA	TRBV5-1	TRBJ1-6	TGCGCCAGCAGCTTGGGCGGCAGGGGGAGCTCCTATAATTCACCCCTCCACTTT	CASSLGGRGSSYNSPLHF
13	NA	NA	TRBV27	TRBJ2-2	TGTGCCAGCAGCCCTCCGATGGGGGGGGAGCTGTTTTTT	CASSPPMGGELFF
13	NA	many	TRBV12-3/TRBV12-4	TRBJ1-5	TGTGCCAGCAGCTTGGGGGACAATCAGCCCCAGCATTTT	CASSLGDNQPQHF
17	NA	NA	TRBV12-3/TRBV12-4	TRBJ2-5	TGTGCCAGCAGTTTAGCCACCGCGATGGGGGGCGAGGAGACCCAGTACTTC	CASSLATAMGGEETQYF
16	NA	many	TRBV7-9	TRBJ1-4	TGTGCCAGCAGCTTAAGCAGGCGTGCAACTAATGAAAAACTGTTTTTT	CASSLSRRATNEKLFF
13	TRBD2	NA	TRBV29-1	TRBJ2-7	TGCAGCGTGTGGGAGGGGCTGGGAGGCGAGCAGTACTTC	CSVWEGLGGEQYF
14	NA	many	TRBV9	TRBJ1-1	TGTGCCAGCAGCGTAAGTTCCATTGGGACTGAAGCTTTCTTT	CASSVSSIGTEAFF
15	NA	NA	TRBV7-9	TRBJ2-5	TGTGCCAGCAGCACCGGAGGGCCTGGCCAAGAGACCCAGTACTTC	CASSTGGPGQETQYF
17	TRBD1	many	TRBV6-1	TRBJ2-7	TGTGCCAGCAGCCTAAAAGGACCATTTGGGACAGCCTACGAGCAGTACTTC	CASSLKGPFGTAYEQYF
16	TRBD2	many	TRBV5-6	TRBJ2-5	TGTGCCAGCAGCGGATGGGCCAACGGGAGGACTCAGACCCAGTACTTC	CASSGWANGRTQTQYF
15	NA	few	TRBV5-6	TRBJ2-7	TGTGCCAGCAGCCACGCTCTTCCAGGGCCCTACGAGCAGTACTTC	CASSHALPGPYEQYF
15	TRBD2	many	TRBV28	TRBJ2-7	TGTGCCAGCAGTGGGCCGGGACTAGCAATCTACGAGCAGTACTTC	CASSGPGLAIYEQYF
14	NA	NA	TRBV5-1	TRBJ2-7	TGCGCCAGCAGCACTACAGGGTTTTCCTACGAGCAGTACTTC	CASSTTGFSYEQYF
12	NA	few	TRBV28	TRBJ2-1	TGTGCCAGCCAGTACTCCTACAATGAGCAGTTCTTC	CASQYSYNEQFF
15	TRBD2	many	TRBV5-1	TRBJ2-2	TGCGCCAGCAGCGATTTTGGACTAGCGGAGGTGGGCCTGTTTTTT	CASSDFGLAEVGLFF
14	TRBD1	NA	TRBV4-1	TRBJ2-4	TGCGCCAGCAGCCTCGACAGGGGTGGAAACATTCAGTACTTC	CASSLDRGGNIQYF
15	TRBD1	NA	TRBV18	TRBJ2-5	TGTGCCAGCTCCCCCGGGACAGGGTTGAGCGGGACCCAGTACTTC	CASSPGTGLSGTQYF
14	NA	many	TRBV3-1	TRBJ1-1	TGTGCCAGCAGCCCTAGACAGGACCTCACTGAAGCTTTCTTT	CASSPRQDLTEAFF
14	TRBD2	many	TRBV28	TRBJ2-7	TGTGCCAGCGGGGGGCTAGCGGGAGGTGAGGAGCAGTACTTC	CASGGLAGGEEQYF
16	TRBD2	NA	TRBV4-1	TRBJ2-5	TGCGCCAGCAGCGAGGGACTAGCGGGGTTCCAAGAGACCCAGTACTTC	CASSEGLAGFQETQYF
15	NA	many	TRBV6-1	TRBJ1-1	TGTGCCAGCAGTGAAGGCTGGAAAATGAACACTGAAGCTTTCTTT	CASSEGWKMNTEAFF
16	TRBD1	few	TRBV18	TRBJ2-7	TGTGCCAGCTCACCGTCCAGGGACAGGGCTGGCTACGAGCAGTACTTC	CASSPSRDRAGYEQYF
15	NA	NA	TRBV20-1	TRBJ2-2	TGCAGTGCTAGGGACAGCGAGTCGAACACCGGGGAGCTGTTTTTT	CSARDSESNTGELFF
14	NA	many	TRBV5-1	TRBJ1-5	TGCGCCAGCAGGGGAGAAGGTTACAATCAGCCCCAGCATTTT	CASRGEGYNQPQHF
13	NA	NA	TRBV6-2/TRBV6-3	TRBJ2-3	TGTGCCAGCACTACGGCGGGACCAGATACGCAGTATTTT	CASTTAGPDTQYF
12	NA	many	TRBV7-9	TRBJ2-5	TGTGCCAGCAGCTCGGACGAAAAGACCCAGTACTTC	CASSSDEKTQYF
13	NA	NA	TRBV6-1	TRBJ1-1	TGTGCCAGCAAACGGGGTACGAACACTGAAGCTTTCTTT	CASKRGTNTEAFF
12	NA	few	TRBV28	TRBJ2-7	TGTGCCAGCAGTTACCCGTCTAGTGAGCAGTACTTC	CASSYPSSEQYF
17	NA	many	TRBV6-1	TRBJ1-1	TGTGCCAGCTTTGCACGTAGGGGACCAATCATGAACACTGAAGCTTTCTTT	CASFARRGPIMNTEAFF
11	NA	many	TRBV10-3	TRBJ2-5	TGTGCCATCAGAAACGCTGAGACCCAGTACTTC	CAIRNAETQYF
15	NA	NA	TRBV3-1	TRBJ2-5	TGTGCCAGCAGCCAAGGGACTACGGAACAAGAGACCCAGTACTTC	CASSQGTTEQETQYF
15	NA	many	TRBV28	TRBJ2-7	TGTGCCAGCAGTTTTTATCGTGCAAGCTCCTACGAGCAGTACTTC	CASSFYRASSYEQYF
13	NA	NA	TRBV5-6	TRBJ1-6	TGTGCCAGCAGCTTGGACGGCGGCGGTCCCCTCCACTTT	CASSLDGGGPLHF